What follows is one T cell receptor beta chain and its context. Its cognate antigen is unknown. The data are from a study of T cell responses to AZD1222 COVID-19 vaccine. Study observations and caveats: Baseline serology detected seropositivity in only 6 or 7 AZD1222 recipients.

TCRdb's copy holds only in-frame clones and misses some; the assay was immunoSEQ multiplex PCR. The sample includes about 150,000 clones, roughly 90% of them seen just once. V was clipped by 5 bases and J by 3 bases; unmatched bases: 9. CDR3 length: 15 residues. From germline, CDR1 is MNHEY and CDR2 SVGEGT. J is TRBJ2-7 and V is TRBV6-2 or TRBV6-3; the match to TRBD1 covers 8 bases. This specimen consisted of peripheral blood, obtained 28 days after the second AZD1222 dose. The sequence came from an adult who received the AZD1222 COVID-19 vaccine. CDR3 region: CASSAPGTGGYEQYF. CDR3 nucleotide sequence: TGTGCCAGCAGTGCCCCCGGGACAGGTGGCTACGAGCAGTACTTC.